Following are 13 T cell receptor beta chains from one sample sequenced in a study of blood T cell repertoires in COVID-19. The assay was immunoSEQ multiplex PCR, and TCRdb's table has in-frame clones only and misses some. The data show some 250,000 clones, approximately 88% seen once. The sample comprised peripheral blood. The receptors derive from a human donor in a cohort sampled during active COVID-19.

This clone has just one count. CDR3 amino acids: CASSTGQTYEQYF. For the CDR3, the DNA is TGTGCCAGCAGCACCGGACAGACCTACGAGCAGTACTTC. The chain carries TRBV5-5 and TRBJ2-7; a possible D gene is TRBD1 (6 bases). V lost 4 bases to trimming and J lost 2 bases, with 10 bases between them. This CDR3 has 13 amino acids. Germline CDR1 reads SGHKS; CDR2 reads YYEKEE (reference sequence). The full variable domain, with the rest looked up from reference TRBV5-5 and TRBJ2-7, is DAGVTQSPTHLIKTRGQQVTLRCSPISGHKSVSWYQQVLGQGPQFIFQYYEKEERGRGNFPDRFSARQFPNYSSELNVNALLLGDSALYLCASSTGQTYEQYFGPGTRLTVT.

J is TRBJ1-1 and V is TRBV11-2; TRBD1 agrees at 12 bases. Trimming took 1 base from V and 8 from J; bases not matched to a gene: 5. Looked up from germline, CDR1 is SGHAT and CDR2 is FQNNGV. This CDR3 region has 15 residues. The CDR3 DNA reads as TGTGCCAGCAGCTTAGGGGACAGGGGGCCGGTCGAAGCTTTCTTT. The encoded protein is CASSLGDRGPVEAFF. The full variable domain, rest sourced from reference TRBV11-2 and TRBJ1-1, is EAGVAQSPRYKIIEKRQSVAFWCNPISGHATLYWYQQILGQGPKLLIQFQNNGVVDDSQLPKDRFSAERLKGVDSTLKIQPAKLEDSAVYLCASSLGDRGPVEAFFGQGTRLTVV.

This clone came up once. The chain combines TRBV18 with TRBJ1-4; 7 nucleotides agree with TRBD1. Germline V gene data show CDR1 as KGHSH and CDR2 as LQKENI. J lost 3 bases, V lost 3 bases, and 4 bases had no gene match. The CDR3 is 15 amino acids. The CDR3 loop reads CASSPRGQSNEKLFF. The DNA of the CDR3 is TGTGCCAGCTCACCCAGGGGACAGTCTAATGAAAAACTGTTTTTT.

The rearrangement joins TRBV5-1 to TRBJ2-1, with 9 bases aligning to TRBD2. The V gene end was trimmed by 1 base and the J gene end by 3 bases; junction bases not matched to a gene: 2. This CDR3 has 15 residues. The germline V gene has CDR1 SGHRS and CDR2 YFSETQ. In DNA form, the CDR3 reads TGCGCCAGCAGCTTGCCTAGCGGGAACTACAATGAGCAGTTCTTC. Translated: CASSLPSGNYNEQFF. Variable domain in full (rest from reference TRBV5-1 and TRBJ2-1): KAGVTQTPRYLIKTRGQQVTLSCSPISGHRSVSWYQQTPGQGLQFLFEYFSETQRNKGNFPGRFSGRQFSNSRSEMNVSTLELGDSALYLCASSLPSGNYNEQFFGPGTRLTVL.

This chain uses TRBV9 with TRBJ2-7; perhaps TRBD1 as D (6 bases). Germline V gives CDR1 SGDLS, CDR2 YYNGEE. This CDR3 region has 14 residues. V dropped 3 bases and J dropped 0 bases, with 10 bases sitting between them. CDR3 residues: CASSATGFSYEQYF. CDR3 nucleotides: TGTGCCAGCAGCGCTACAGGGTTCTCCTACGAGCAGTACTTC.

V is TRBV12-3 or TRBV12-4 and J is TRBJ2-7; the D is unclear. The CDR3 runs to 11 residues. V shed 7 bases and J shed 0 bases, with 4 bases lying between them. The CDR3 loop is CASTNSYEQYF. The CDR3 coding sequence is TGTGCCAGCACTAACTCCTACGAGCAGTACTTC.

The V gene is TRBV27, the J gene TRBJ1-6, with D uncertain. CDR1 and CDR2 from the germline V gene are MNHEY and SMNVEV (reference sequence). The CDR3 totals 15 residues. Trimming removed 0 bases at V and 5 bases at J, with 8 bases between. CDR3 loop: CASSLSHFNNSPLHF. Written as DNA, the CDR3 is TGTGCCAGCAGTTTATCCCACTTTAATAATTCACCCCTCCACTTT.

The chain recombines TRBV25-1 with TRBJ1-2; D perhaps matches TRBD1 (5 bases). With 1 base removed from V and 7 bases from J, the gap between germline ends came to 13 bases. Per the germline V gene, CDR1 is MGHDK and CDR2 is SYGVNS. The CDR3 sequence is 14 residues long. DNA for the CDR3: TGTGCCAGCAGTGAATCTCACAGGTTAGGTGGCTACACCTTC. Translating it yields CASSESHRLGGYTF.

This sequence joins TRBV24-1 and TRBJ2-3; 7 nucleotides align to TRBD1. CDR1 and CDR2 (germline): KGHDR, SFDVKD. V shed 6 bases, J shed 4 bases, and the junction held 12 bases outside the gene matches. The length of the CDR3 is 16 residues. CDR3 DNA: TGTGCCACCAGTCCCACCGGGACAGAAACTTCAGATACGCAGTATTTT. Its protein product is CATSPTGTETSDTQYF.

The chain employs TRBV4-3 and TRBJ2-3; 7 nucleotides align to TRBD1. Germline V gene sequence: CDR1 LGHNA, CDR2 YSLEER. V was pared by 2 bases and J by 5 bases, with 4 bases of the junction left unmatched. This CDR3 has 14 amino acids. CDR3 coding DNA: TGCGCCAGCAGCCAATTCAGGGGGATAGATACGCAGTATTTT. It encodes CASSQFRGIDTQYF.

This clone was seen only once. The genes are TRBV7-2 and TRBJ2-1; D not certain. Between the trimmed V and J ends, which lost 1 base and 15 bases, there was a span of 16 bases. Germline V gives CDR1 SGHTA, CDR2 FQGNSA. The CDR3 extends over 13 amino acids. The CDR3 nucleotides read TGTGCCAGCAGCTTAGAAGGAGCTGGCGGTGGGTTCTTC. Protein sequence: CASSLEGAGGGFF.

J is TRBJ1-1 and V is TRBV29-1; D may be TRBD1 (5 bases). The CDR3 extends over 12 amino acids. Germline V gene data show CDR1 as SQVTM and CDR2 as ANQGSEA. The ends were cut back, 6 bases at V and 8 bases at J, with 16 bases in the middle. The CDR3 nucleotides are TGCAGCGTCGTGTGGGGGAGGGCAGAAGCTTTCTTT. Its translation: CSVVWGRAEAFF.

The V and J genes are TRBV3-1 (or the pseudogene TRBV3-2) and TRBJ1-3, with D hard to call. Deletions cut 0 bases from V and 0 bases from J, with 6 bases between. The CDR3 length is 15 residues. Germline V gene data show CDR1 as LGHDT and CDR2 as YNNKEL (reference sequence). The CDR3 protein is CASSQDYISGNTIYF. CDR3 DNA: TGTGCCAGCAGCCAAGATTACATCTCTGGAAACACCATATATTTT.